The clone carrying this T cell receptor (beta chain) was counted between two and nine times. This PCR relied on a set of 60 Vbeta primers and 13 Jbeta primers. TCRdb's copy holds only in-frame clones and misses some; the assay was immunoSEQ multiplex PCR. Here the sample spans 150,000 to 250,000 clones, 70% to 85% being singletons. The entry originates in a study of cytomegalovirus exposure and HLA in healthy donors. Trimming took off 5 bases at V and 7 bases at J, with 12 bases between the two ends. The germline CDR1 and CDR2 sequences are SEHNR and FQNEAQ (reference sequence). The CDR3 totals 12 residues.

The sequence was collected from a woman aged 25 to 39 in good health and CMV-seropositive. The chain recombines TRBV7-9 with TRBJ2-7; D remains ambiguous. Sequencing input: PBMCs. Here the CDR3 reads CASSLTPDEQYF. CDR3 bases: TGTGCCAGCAGCCTTACCCCAGATGAGCAGTACTTC.